Listed below are T cell receptor beta chains from one sample, sequenced in a study of post-analysis software for immune sequencing data. TCRdb reprocessed the PCR reads via MiXCR and lists one record per CDR3 protein. Among 750,000 to 950,000 distinct CDR3 sequences, about half were seen once, and the ten largest hold 4.9%. The sample taken for sequencing was blood. The receptors shown here come from a girl between 5 and 17 years old with multiple sclerosis. Both conserved end residues are part of each CDR3.

CDR3 length	V gene	CDR3 protein
16	TRBV5-1	CASSLRRDVVDNEQFF
14	TRBV12-3/TRBV12-4	CASSVGSANSPLHF
14	TRBV7-3	CASSLQAYNSPLHF
16	TRBV27	CASSFPPSRFTDTQYF
11	TRBV29-1	CSVAAKGGYTF
14	TRBV18	CASSPTGIQETQYF
13	TRBV18	CASARGREETQYF
14	TRBV6-5	CASGDRELGNTIYF
15	TRBV3-1	CASSQGREGKESQYF
15	TRBV11-2	CASSFSRQNTDTQYF
20	TRBV11-1	CASSSRASTSRGVSYNEQFF
15	TRBV6-5	CASSYGWGSYNEQFF
15	TRBV21-1	CASSNRRQPRETQYF
13	TRBV7-7	CASSLDLVETQYF
16	TRBV5-1	CASSFPGPHSNQPQHF
16	TRBV5-1	CASSAHRERGKETQYF
15	TRBV7-9	CASSSASGRIYEQYF
15	TRBV15	CATSRDRSETYEQYF
16	TRBV12-3/TRBV12-4	CASSLSGQGAGDTQYF
9	TRBV15	CATQETQYF
11	TRBV2	CASRSGHEQYF
10	TRBV29-1	CSVQSETQYF
14	TRBV9	CASSVGTSGMGLFF
15	TRBV29-1	CSVDPGTGVTDTQYF
13	TRBV24-1	CATGRDVSYEQYF
14	TRBV6-5	CASSRGTSTDTQYF
18	TRBV7-2	CASSLVATGTGGSYGYTF
18	TRBV7-2	CASSLARGGTWVNTEAFF
15	TRBV20-1	CSARDVGALNQPQHF
15	TRBV7-9	CASSTTEGAPYEQYF
13	TRBV6-5	CASSQDTNYGYTF
14	TRBV3-1	CASSRGVKGYEQYF
12	TRBV12-3/TRBV12-4	CASTTGALGYTF
15	TRBV7-8	CASSPTGQGSHEQYF
15	TRBV7-8	CASSYSRTGTYEQYF
13	TRBV20-1	CSASTGGRETQYF
14	TRBV20-1	CSAGLAIYDNEQFF
15	TRBV20-1	CSARDDSLLSQGYTF
14	TRBV10-3	CAISEGLSSYEQYF
13	TRBV27	CASSPTEGATQYF
11	TRBV29-1	CSVAMNTEAFF
15	TRBV27	CASAPGASITYEQYF
15	TRBV20-1	CSARGPGTGNTKAFF
12	TRBV12-3/TRBV12-4	CASAPVFSPLHF
12	TRBV20-1	CSARWSTDTQYF
13	TRBV27	CASSLSPSGAQYF
16	TRBV6-5	CASSPGQRVRLFGYTF
16	TRBV29-1	CSVEERREGSYNEQFF
14	TRBV20-1	CSATPETVEETQYF
12	TRBV30	CAWSDSGYEQYF
14	TRBV29-1	CSGLAGTGYNEQFF
16	TRBV24-1	CATSDLGQGARDEQFF
14	TRBV12-3/TRBV12-4	CASSQDSPQDGYTF
16	TRBV20-1	CSARGSESPSYNEQFF
12	TRBV20-1	CSASPRGDTQYF
13	TRBV29-1	CSVVGGDPYGYTF
13	TRBV20-1	CSARAGGNTEAFF
17	TRBV18	CASSPARGLDESNEQFF
15	TRBV12-5	CASGSKGAGAETQYF
17	TRBV2	CASSSGLAGAKQETQYF